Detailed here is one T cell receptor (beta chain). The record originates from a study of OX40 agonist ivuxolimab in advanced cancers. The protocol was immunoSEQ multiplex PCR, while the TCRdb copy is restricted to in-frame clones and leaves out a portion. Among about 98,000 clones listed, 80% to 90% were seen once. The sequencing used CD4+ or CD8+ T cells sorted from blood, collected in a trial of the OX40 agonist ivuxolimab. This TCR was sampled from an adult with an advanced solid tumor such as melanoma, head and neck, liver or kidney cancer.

For the CDR3, the DNA is TGTGCCATCAGTGAATCTGAGTACAATGAGCAGTTCTTC. This sequence encodes CAISESEYNEQFF. This chain uses TRBV10-3 with TRBJ2-1; D call uncertain. Germline CDR1 is ENHRY and CDR2 is SYGVKD. The CDR3 has 13 amino acids. Trimming pared 3 bases from V and 4 bases from J, leaving 7 bases between.